This TCR beta chain was captured by sequencing in a study of blood T cell repertoires in COVID-19 (dated by TCRdb to 2018 to 2020). Concerning the study at large: Samples covering the acute and convalescent phases of COVID-19 were provided by collaborators in the United States, Italy and Spain. The dataset comprised deeply sampled blood TCRbeta repertoires from subjects exposed to, actively infected with, or recovered from COVID-19. The sample metadata nearly always contained a de-identified subject ID, COVID-19 status, age in years and sex. The material from the prospective study consisted of cDNA or gDNA derived from T cells, B-cell-depleted T cells, or PBMCs. The repertoires were made available in a free public database intended to serve as a resource for research on the immune response to SARS-CoV-2. Samples came from the ongoing ImmuneRACE study (first 160 participants) plus 1,254 subjects from 6 global collaborators. Where HLA class I and class II types were available, the types were taken from metadata supplied by the sample provider, not from assay-based typing.

Between the V and J ends, shortened by 4 bases and 0 bases respectively, the junction contains 13 bases. The CDR3 measures 16 amino acids from cysteine to phenylalanine. Just the 48-base CDR3 DNA is kept, in frame starting at base 1. Reading the germline V gene (reference sequence) gives CDR1 SEHNR and CDR2 FQNEAQ. The research as a whole found: Clinical and demographic metadata were provided uncurated, with the amount varying by source and participant.

Regarding this clone: Its cognate antigen has yet to be identified. No qualities accompany the bases; no much larger clone lies one base away.

Collaborating institutions collected whole blood in K2EDTA tubes following their own protocols. For TCRbeta analysis, collaborator samples were shipped as frozen whole blood, as isolated PBMCs, or as DNA extracted from either sample type. The immunoSEQ Assay, a bias-controlled multiplex PCR, was used to amplify TCRbeta CDR3 regions from genomic DNA. In the original analysis: Within the assay, amplification of reference gene primers was used to estimate how many nucleated cells each sample contained. To quantify the absolute abundance of each unique TCRbeta CDR3 rearrangement, sequence reads were collapsed and filtered. For each sample, productive Simpson clonality was calculated by taking the square root of Simpson's diversity index across productive rearrangements. In TCRdb, the immuneACCESS table is reduced to in-frame sequences with V and J assigned. These tables do not hold every clone; where another copy was compared, an unresolved V gene accounts for under half, and the others remain unexplained. The V and J calls and clone size come from that table; D and trimming were worked out from the DNA. The sample has about 170,000 clones on record, roughly 85% of them singletons. The ten largest clones take up about 10% of the sample.

Sequenced material: peripheral blood. The sequence is built from TRBV7-9 and TRBJ2-1; the D gene is perhaps TRBD2, on 6 matching bases. This TCR was recovered from an elderly woman with active or convalescent COVID-19. The nucleotides read TGTGCCAGCAGCTCCCGGGACTCTAGCTCCTACAATGAGCAGTTCTTC. Translated, it gives CASSSRDSSSYNEQFF.